The 9 T cell receptor beta chains in this list originate from one sample, sequenced in a study of beta chain features in type 1 diabetes. What was sequenced were expressed TCRB transcripts, since all of the isolated RNA had been reverse transcribed. The method was immunoSEQ multiplex PCR; TCRdb's version includes in-frame clones alone and lacks a portion of them. The sample holds hundreds of thousands of clones, roughly a sixth seen once. The specimen was naive CD4+ T cells from blood. The receptors shown here come from a man younger than 30 in good health.

This clone has more than one count but fewer than ten. The rearrangement joins TRBV30 to TRBJ1-5; D is possibly TRBD1 (5 bases). The V end lost 4 bases, the J end lost 0 bases, and 10 bases lay between the germline ends. Germline loops: CDR1 GTSNPN, CDR2 SVGIG (reference sequence). The CDR3 is made up of 14 amino acids. As DNA, the CDR3 is TGTGCCTGGAATCAGGGTTTTAGCAATCAGCCCCAGCATTTT. As protein: CAWNQGFSNQPQHF. The full variable domain, its missing parts supplied by reference TRBV30 and TRBJ1-5, is SQTIHQWPATLVQPVGSPLSLECTVEGTSNPNLYWYRQAAGRGLQLLFYSVGIGQISSEVPQNLSASRPQDRQFILSSKKLLLSDSGFYLCAWNQGFSNQPQHFGDGTRLSIL.

This clone was seen more than once but under ten times. As DNA, the CDR3 is TGTGCCAGCAGCCAAGATCGGTTTGACAGGGTCACTGAAGCTTTCTTT. Protein: CASSQDRFDRVTEAFF. The V call is TRBV4-2, the J call TRBJ1-1; 7 nucleotides agree with TRBD1. The germline gives CDR1 LGHNA, CDR2 YNFKEQ. The CDR3 runs 16 residues. V shed 0 bases and J 4 bases; nucleotides not matched to a gene: 8.

This clone was counted between two and nine times. The J gene is TRBJ2-1, the V gene TRBV27; D is uncertain. The V and J ends lost 2 bases and 7 bases respectively, with 9 bases between them. CDR3 size: 13 residues. Germline V gives CDR1 MNHEY, CDR2 SMNVEV (reference sequence). CDR3 amino acids: CASSLIPRNEQFF. In DNA, the CDR3 is TGTGCCAGCAGTTTAATCCCACGGAATGAGCAGTTCTTC.

The chain uses TRBV10-3 and TRBJ2-7; D is perhaps TRBD1 (6 bases). Trimming stripped 10 bases from V and 1 base from J, with 17 bases between. The CDR3 contains 14 residues. In germline, CDR1 is ENHRY, CDR2 SYGVKD. CDR3 loop: CATLPIQGSYEQYF. The CDR3 DNA reads as TGTGCCACCCTACCCATTCAGGGGTCCTACGAGCAGTACTTC.

The chain combines TRBV5-1 with TRBJ1-2; 8 bases line up with TRBD1. V gave up 4 bases and J gave up 6 bases; unmatched junction bases: 14. From germline, CDR1 is SGHRS and CDR2 YFSETQ. The CDR3 runs 16 residues. The DNA for the CDR3 is TGCGCCAGCAGCCGTACACCGGACAGGGCTTTGGATGGCTACACCTTC. It is translated as CASSRTPDRALDGYTF.

This clone was detected only a few times. The gene calls are TRBV13 and TRBJ2-3; 7 positions agree with TRBD1. CDR1 PRHDT and CDR2 FYEKMQ come from the germline V gene (reference sequence). The CDR3 consists of 15 residues. Germline trimming cut 2 bases from V and 5 bases from J; bases unmatched to any gene: 7. DNA for the CDR3: TGTGCCAGCAGCTTATATGGACAGGCCAGAGATACGCAGTATTTT. This sequence encodes CASSLYGQARDTQYF.

The chain joins TRBV9 to TRBJ2-1; 8 bases are a match to TRBD2. The J segment lost 5 bases and the V segment lost 4 bases, leaving 5 bases of the junction unmatched. Per germline, CDR1 SGDLS and CDR2 YYNGEE. The CDR3 extends over 14 amino acids. The CDR3, as DNA: TGTGCCAGCAGCTCCCCGGGAGGGAACAATGAGCAGTTCTTC. Protein product: CASSSPGGNNEQFF.

As concerns this clone: Other DNA sequences in the sample encode the same CDR3. The chain employs TRBV29-1 and TRBJ2-5; no clear D gene. The V gene lost 4 bases and the J gene lost 1 base, with 7 bases spanning the gap. Per germline, CDR1 SQVTM and CDR2 ANQGSEA. The CDR3 is made up of 12 amino acids. The CDR3 DNA sequence: TGCAGCGTTGTACGAAGCCAAGAGACCCAGTACTTC. It is translated as CSVVRSQETQYF.

The J gene is TRBJ2-5, the V gene TRBV5-5; 10 bases match TRBD2. Unmatched junction bases numbered 6, after V lost 5 bases and J lost 2 bases. Germline V gives CDR1 SGHKS, CDR2 YYEKEE (reference sequence). This CDR3 has 15 amino acids. This CDR3 is CASRLTSGLQETQYF. The CDR3 DNA sequence: TGTGCCAGCAGACTGACTAGCGGGCTACAAGAGACCCAGTACTTC.